The clone carrying this T cell receptor (beta chain) was counted only a few times. This sample was taken from a study of T cells of healthy individuals. MiXCR was run by TCRdb on the 5' RACE reads, yielding one entry per CDR3 protein. The sample contains approximately 50,000 distinct CDR3 sequences, about 15% of which appear only once. Germline V gene sequence: CDR1 SGDLS, CDR2 YYNGEE. This CDR3 comprises 14 residues. The V and J ends lost 4 bases and 3 bases respectively, with 11 bases between them. The receptor was derived from a human donor in good health. This chain joins TRBV9 and TRBJ1-5; D is undetermined. CDR3 nucleotides: TGTGCCAGCAGCCCGGACGGGATCAATCAGCCCCAGCATTTT. The encoded protein is CASSPDGINQPQHF.